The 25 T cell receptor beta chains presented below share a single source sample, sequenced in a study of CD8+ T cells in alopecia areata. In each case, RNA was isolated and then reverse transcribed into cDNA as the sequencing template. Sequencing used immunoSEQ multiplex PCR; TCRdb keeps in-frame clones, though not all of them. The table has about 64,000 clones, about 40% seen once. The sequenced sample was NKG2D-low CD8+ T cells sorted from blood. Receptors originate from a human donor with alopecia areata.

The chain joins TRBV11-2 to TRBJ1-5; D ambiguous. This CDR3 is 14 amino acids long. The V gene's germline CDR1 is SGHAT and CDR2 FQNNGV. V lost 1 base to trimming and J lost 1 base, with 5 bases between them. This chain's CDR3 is CASSLGASNQPQHF. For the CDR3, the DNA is TGTGCCAGCAGCTTAGGGGCCAGCAATCAGCCCCAGCATTTT.

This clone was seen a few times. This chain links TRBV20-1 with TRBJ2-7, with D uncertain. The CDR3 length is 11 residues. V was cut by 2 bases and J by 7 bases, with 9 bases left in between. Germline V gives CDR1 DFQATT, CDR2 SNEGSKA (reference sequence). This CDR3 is CSARLVNEQYF. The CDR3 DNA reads TGCAGTGCTAGACTGGTTAATGAGCAGTACTTC.

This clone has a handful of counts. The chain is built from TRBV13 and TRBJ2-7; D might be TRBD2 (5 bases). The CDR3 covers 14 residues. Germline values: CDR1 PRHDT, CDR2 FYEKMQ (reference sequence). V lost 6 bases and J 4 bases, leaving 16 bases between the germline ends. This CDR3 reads CASRKEGQSYEQYF. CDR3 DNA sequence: TGTGCCAGCAGAAAAGAGGGCCAGAGTTACGAGCAGTACTTC.

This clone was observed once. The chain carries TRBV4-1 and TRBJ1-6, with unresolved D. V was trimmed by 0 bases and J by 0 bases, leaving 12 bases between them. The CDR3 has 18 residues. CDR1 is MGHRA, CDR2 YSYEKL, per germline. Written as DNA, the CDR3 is TGCGCCAGCAGCCAAGAGTTGGGCAGGAGCTCCTATAATTCACCCCTCCACTTT. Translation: CASSQELGRSSYNSPLHF.

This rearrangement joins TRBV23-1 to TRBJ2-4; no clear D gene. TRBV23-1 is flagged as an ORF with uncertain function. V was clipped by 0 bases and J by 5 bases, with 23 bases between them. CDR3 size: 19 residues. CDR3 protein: CASSQSNPSPRAAENIQYF. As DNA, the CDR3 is TGCGCCAGCAGTCAATCTAACCCATCCCCCCGGGCCGCCGAAAACATTCAGTACTTC.

CDR3 amino acids: CASSLKTSGTDTQYF. The CDR3, as DNA: TGTGCCAGCAGCTTAAAAACTAGCGGCACAGATACGCAGTATTTT. The genes are TRBV7-8 and TRBJ2-3, with 7 bases matching TRBD2. J lost 1 base, V lost 2 bases, and 3 bases had no gene match. Germline assignment: CDR1 SGHVS and CDR2 FQNEAQ. The CDR3 extends over 15 amino acids.

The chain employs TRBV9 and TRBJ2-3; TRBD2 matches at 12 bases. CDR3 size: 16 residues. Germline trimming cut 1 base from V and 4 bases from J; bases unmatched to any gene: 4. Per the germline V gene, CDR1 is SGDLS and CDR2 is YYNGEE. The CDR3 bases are TGTGCCAGCAGCGTAAGTCTAGCGGGGGGGCCAGATACGCAGTATTTT. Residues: CASSVSLAGGPDTQYF.

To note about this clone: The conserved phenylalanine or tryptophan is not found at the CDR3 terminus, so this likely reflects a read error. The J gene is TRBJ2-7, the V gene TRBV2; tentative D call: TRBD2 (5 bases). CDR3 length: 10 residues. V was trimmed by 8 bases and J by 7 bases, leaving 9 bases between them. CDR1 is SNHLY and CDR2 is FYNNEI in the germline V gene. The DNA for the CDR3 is TGTGCCAGCTTATCGGGGGAGCAGTACCTC. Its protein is CASLSGEQYL.

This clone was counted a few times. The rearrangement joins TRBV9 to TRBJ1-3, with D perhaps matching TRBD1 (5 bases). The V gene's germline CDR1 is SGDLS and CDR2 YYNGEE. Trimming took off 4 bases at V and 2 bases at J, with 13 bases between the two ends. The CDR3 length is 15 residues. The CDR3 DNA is TGTGCCAGCAGCCTAACCCGGGGACCTGGAAACACCATATATTTT. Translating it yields CASSLTRGPGNTIYF.

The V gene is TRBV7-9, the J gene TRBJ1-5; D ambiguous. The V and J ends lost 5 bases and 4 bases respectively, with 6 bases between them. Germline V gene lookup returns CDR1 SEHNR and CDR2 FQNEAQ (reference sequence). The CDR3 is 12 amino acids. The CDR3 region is CASSPGNQPQHF. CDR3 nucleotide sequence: TGTGCCAGCAGCCCTGGAAATCAGCCCCAGCATTTT.

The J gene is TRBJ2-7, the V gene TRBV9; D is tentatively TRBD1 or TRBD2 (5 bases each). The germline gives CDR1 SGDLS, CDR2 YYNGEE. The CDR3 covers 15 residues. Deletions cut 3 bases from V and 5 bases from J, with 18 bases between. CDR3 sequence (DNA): TGTGCCAGCAGCGAAGAGGGGCGTGGCTGGGACGAGCAGTACTTC. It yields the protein CASSEEGRGWDEQYF.

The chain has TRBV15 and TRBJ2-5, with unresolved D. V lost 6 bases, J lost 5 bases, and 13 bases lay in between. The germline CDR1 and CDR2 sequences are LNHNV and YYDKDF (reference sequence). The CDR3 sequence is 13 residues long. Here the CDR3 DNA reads TGTGCCACCAGGTCTGGGTCGAGGGAGACCCAGTACTTC. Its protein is CATRSGSRETQYF.

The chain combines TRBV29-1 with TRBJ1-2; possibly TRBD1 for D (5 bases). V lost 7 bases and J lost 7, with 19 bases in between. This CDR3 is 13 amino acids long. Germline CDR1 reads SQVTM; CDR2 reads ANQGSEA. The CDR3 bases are TGCAGCGCTTCCGGGACCTTTCCTGGTGGCTACACCTTC. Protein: CSASGTFPGGYTF.

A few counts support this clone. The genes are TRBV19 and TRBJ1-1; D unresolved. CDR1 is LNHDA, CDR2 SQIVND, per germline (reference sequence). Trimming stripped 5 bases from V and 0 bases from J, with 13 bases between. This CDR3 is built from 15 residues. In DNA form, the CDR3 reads TGTGCCAGTAGTCTATGGGAGGGAATGAACACTGAAGCTTTCTTT. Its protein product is CASSLWEGMNTEAFF.

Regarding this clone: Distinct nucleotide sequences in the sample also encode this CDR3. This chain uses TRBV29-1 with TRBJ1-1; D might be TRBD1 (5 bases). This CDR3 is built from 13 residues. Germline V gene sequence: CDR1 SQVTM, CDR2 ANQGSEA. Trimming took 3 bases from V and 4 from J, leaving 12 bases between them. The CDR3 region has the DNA TGCAGCGTTGAGGGAGGGGTCGGCACTGAAGCTTTCTTT. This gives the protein CSVEGGVGTEAFF.

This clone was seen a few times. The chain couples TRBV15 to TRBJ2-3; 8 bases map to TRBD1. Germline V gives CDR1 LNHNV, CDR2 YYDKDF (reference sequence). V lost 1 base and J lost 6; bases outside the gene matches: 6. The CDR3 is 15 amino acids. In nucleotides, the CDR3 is TGTGCCACCAGCAGAGCGCCAGGGGGCTTGGATACGCAGTATTTT. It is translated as CATSRAPGGLDTQYF.

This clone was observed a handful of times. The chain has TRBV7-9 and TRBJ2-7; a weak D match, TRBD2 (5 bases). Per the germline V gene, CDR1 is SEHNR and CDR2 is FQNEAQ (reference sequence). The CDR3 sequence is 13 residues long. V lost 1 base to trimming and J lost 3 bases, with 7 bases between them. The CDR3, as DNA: TGTGCCAGCAGCTTAGGACTAAACTACGAGCAGTACTTC. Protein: CASSLGLNYEQYF.

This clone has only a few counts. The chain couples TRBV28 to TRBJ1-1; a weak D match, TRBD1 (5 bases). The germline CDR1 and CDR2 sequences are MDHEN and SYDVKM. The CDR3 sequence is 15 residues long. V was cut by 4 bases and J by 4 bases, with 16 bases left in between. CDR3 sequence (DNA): TGTGCCAGCAGTTCGACCGTAGGGGCGGGCACTGAAGCTTTCTTT. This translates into CASSSTVGAGTEAFF.

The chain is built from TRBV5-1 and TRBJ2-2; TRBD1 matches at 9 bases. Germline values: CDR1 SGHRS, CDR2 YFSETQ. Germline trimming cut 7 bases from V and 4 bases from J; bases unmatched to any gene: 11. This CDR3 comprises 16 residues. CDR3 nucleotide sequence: TGCGCCAGCGGTCTACCGGGACAGGGAGGCACCGGGGAGCTGTTTTTT. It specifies CASGLPGQGGTGELFF.

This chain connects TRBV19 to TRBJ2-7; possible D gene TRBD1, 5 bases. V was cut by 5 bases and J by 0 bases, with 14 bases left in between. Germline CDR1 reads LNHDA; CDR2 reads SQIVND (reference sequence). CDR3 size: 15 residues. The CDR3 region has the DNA TGTGCCAGTAGTGCACAGGAACCGAGCTCCTACGAGCAGTACTTC. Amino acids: CASSAQEPSSYEQYF.

CDR3 bases: TGCAGCGCCCGGGCCGGGTCGACCGACACCGGGGAGCTGTTTTTT. Translated, it gives CSARAGSTDTGELFF. The V and J genes are TRBV29-1 and TRBJ2-2; D is unresolved. From germline, CDR1 is SQVTM and CDR2 ANQGSEA. V lost 7 bases, J lost 3 bases, and 18 bases lay in between. This CDR3 has 15 amino acids.

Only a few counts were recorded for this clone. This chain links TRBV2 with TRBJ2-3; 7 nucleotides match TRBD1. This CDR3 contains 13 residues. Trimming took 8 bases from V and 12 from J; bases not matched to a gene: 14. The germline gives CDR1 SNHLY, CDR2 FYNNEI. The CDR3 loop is CASPDRTRHPQYF. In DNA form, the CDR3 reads TGTGCCAGCCCGGACAGGACCAGGCACCCCCAGTATTTT.

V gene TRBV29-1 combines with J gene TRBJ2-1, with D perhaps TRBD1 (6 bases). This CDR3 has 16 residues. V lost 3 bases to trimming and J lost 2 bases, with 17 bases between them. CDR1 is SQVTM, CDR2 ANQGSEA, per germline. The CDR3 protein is CSVEGLRDIAYNEQFF. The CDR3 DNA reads TGCAGCGTTGAGGGCCTCCGGGACATAGCCTACAATGAGCAGTTCTTC.

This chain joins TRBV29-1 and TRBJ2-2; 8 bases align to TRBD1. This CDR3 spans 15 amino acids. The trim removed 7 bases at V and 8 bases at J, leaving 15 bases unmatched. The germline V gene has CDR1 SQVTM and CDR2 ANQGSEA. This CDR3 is CSALWQGQGAGELFF. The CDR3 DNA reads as TGCAGCGCCCTATGGCAAGGACAGGGAGCGGGGGAGCTGTTTTTT.

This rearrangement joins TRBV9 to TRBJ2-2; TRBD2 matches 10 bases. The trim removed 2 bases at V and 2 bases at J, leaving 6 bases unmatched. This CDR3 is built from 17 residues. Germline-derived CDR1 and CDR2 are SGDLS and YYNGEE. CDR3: CASSVPGTSVNTGELFF. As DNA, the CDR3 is TGTGCCAGCAGCGTCCCCGGGACTAGCGTCAACACCGGGGAGCTGTTTTTT.